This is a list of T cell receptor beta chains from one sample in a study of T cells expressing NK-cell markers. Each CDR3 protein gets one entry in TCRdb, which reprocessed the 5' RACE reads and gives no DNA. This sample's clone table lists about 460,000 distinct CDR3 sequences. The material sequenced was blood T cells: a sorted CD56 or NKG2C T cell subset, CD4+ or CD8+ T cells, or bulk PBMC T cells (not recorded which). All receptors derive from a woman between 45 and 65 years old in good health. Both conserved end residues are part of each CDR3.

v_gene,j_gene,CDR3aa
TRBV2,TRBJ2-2,CASSEEQGAGAGELFF
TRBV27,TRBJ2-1,CASSLPGQGKFF
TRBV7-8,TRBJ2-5,CASSPSVGGSGRLKTQYF
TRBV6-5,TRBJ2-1,CASTLGEGMTEQFF
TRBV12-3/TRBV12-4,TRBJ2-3,CASSSPLDTQYF
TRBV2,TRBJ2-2,CASSAGTTNTGELFF
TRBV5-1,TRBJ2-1,CASSFDVTSGIAGEQFF
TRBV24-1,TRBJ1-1,CATSDLTPGTLTEAFF
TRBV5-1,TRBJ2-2,CASSSIAGGHTGELFF
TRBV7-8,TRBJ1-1,CASSLVRPRTLNTEAFF
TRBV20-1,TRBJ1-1,CSAFRDRRLKGTEAFF
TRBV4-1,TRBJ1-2,CASSSDWDYGYTF
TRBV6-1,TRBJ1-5,CASSVAGGTQPQHF
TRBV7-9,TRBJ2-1,CASSLAWREGRHNEQFF
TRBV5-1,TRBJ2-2,CASSPGAGTLNTGELFF
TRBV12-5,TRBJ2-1,CASQPLSSYNEQFF
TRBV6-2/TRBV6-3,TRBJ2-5,CASKGARDSTQQETQYF
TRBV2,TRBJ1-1,CASRAEGRANTEAFF
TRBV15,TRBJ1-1,CATSETTEAFF
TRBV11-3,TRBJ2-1,CASSLVGPQKQFF
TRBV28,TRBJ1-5,CASSLRRGRGNQPQHF
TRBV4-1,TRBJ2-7,CASSWQGRNYEQYF
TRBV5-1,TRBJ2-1,CASSNPGVYNEQFF
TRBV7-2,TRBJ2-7,CASSFGDGGGFEQYF
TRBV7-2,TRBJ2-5,CATPRGLETQYF
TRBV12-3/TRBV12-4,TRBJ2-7,CASKKTSSYEQYF
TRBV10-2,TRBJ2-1,CASSLPAGPGFF
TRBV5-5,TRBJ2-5,CASSFETQETQYF
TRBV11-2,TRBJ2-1,CASSFLGVSYNEQFF
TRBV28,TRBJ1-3,CASSPGRSSGNTIYF
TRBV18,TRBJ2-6,CASSLLQEGAGANVLTF
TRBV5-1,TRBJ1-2,CASSPRERNREDGYTF
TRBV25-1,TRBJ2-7,CASSDFAQSSYEQYF
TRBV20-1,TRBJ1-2,CSAREEWGLGYGYTF
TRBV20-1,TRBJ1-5,CSASPLIGGLLQPQHF
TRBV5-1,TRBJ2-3,CASSFFAQSGDTQYF
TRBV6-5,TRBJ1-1,CASSQAGVTEAFF
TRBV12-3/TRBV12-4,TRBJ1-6,CASSHLSGGSPLHF
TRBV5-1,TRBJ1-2,CASSLRTSGGYTF
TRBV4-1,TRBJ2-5,CASSQDRAGGNQETQYF
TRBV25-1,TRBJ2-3,CASSEYRTPATDTQYF
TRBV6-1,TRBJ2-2,CASSGYQVTGELFF
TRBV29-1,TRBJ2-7,CSVGRTASSYEQYF
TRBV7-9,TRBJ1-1,CAGRQVNTEAFF
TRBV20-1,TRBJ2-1,CSARPGQGRYNEQFF
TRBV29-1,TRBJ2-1,CSVEDLRTYNEQFF
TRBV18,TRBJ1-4,CASSPRQGGEKLFF
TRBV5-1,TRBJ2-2,CASSFLQGVTGELFF
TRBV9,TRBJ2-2,CASKGDGGNGELFF
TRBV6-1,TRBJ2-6,CASSEGVAGANVLTF
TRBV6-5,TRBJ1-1,CASSYIKGPLTEAFF
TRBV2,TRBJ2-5,CASSRRRDKETQYF
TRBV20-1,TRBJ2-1,CSARDAGRASSYNEQFF
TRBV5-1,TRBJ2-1,CASSTDLSPYNEQFF